The next 25 T cell receptor beta chains were all read from a single sample in a study of T cell responses to AZD1222 COVID-19 vaccine. TCRdb's copy holds only in-frame clones and misses some; the assay was immunoSEQ multiplex PCR. The sample records about 120,000 clones, around 84% being singletons. The input for sequencing was peripheral blood, taken on day 0 of AZD1222 vaccination. All receptors come from an adult in good health.

This chain joins TRBV28 and TRBJ1-2, with 7 bases matching TRBD1. The CDR3 runs 13 residues. In germline, CDR1 is MDHEN, CDR2 SYDVKM. The V and J ends lost 4 bases and 5 bases, in that order; junction bases with no gene match: 4. The DNA of the CDR3 is TGTGCCAGCAGTTGGACAGGACGGTATGGCTACACCTTC. As protein: CASSWTGRYGYTF.

This chain uses TRBV19 with TRBJ2-3; 12 nucleotides match TRBD2. The V and J ends lost 3 bases and 4 bases, in that order; junction bases with no gene match: 5. CDR1 and CDR2 (germline): LNHDA, SQIVND (reference sequence). The CDR3 is 16 amino acids. CDR3 in DNA: TGTGCCAGTAGTATCTCGACTAGCGGGAGCCCAGATACGCAGTATTTT. It specifies CASSISTSGSPDTQYF.

The chain combines TRBV18 with TRBJ1-1; D unclear. V gave up 3 bases and J gave up 0 bases, with 8 bases separating them. The CDR3 contains 14 residues. CDR1 KGHSH and CDR2 LQKENI come from the germline V gene. The CDR3 DNA follows: TGTGCCAGCTCACCGCCAGCCATGAACACTGAAGCTTTCTTT. It encodes CASSPPAMNTEAFF.

V and J are TRBV9 and TRBJ1-1, with D maybe TRBD1 (5 bases). The CDR3 extends over 16 amino acids. Germline CDR1 is SGDLS and CDR2 is YYNGEE. V gave up 3 bases and J gave up 4 bases, with 19 bases separating them. CDR3 nucleotides: TGTGCCAGCAGCGCAAGACAGTCGGCTCTGTCCACTGAAGCTTTCTTT. Translation gives CASSARQSALSTEAFF.

V and J are TRBV6-5 and TRBJ2-1; D is perhaps TRBD1 or TRBD2 (5 bases each). Per germline, CDR1 MNHEY and CDR2 SVGAGI. CDR3 length equals 14 residues. V shed 5 bases and J shed 6 bases, with 14 bases lying between them. The CDR3 loop reads CASSPGRLGNEQFF. The CDR3 nucleotides are TGTGCCAGCAGTCCGGGACGACTTGGCAATGAGCAGTTCTTC.

The V gene is TRBV28, the J gene TRBJ2-3; 11 bases line up with TRBD2. Per germline, CDR1 MDHEN and CDR2 SYDVKM. The junction had 16 bases not matched to a gene; V was cut back by 2 bases and J by 3 bases. This CDR3 is built from 20 residues. The CDR3 bases are TGTGCCAGCAGTTTAAGCGGGTCCCGGGTAGCGGGAGGGCGAACAGATACGCAGTATTTT. The encoded protein is CASSLSGSRVAGGRTDTQYF. Full variable domain (remainder filled in from reference TRBV28 and TRBJ2-3): DVKVTQSSRYLVKRTGEKVFLECVQDMDHENMFWYRQDPGLGLRLIYFSYDVKMKEKGDIPEGYSVSREKKERFSLILESASTNQTSMYLCASSLSGSRVAGGRTDTQYFGPGTRLTVL.

For the CDR3, the DNA is TGTGCCAGTAGTATCTTCCGGGACAGGGCCTACGAGCAGTACTTC. It translates to CASSIFRDRAYEQYF. This chain links TRBV19 with TRBJ2-7; the match to TRBD1 covers 9 bases. The CDR3 is made up of 15 amino acids. V shed 3 bases and J 2 bases; nucleotides not matched to a gene: 5. Germline CDR1 is LNHDA and CDR2 is SQIVND (reference sequence). The full variable domain, rest sourced from reference TRBV19 and TRBJ2-7, is DGGITQSPKYLFRKEGQNVTLSCEQNLNHDAMYWYRQDPGQGLRLIYYSQIVNDFQKGDIAEGYSVSREKKESFPLTVTSAQKNPTAFYLCASSIFRDRAYEQYFGPGTRLTVT.

The chain carries TRBV28 and TRBJ2-1, with a weak D call TRBD2 (6 bases). CDR1 and CDR2 from the germline V gene are MDHEN and SYDVKM. The ends were cut back, 7 bases at V and 2 bases at J, with 15 bases in the middle. The CDR3 length is 15 residues. CDR3 in amino acids: CASTGGGGPYNEQFF. CDR3 nucleotides: TGTGCCAGCACTGGGGGAGGCGGCCCCTACAATGAGCAGTTCTTC.

The chain recombines TRBV7-8 with TRBJ2-7, with 9 bases aligning to TRBD1. This CDR3 has 15 amino acids. V lost 8 bases to trimming and J lost 4 bases; unmatched junction nucleotides: 12. CDR1 and CDR2 from the germline V gene are SGHVS and FQNEAQ. CDR3 in DNA: TGTGCCAGCGCCAGGGGGGGGACAGGGCAGTACGAGCAGTACTTC. This sequence encodes CASARGGTGQYEQYF.

CDR3 amino acids: CASSSGHNEQFF. The CDR3 DNA sequence: TGTGCCAGCAGCAGCGGTCACAATGAGCAGTTCTTC. The J gene is TRBJ2-1, the V gene TRBV11-2; tentatively, D is TRBD2 (5 bases). Deletions cut 5 bases from V and 5 bases from J, with 7 bases between. CDR3 length: 12 residues. Germline CDR1 and CDR2: SGHAT and FQNNGV.

The V gene is TRBV18, the J gene TRBJ2-5; D gene ambiguous. The V and J ends lost 2 bases and 5 bases respectively, with 9 bases between them. Germline-derived CDR1 and CDR2 are KGHSH and LQKENI. The length of the CDR3 is 13 residues. CDR3 residues: CASSPSQEETQYF. The CDR3 region has the DNA TGTGCCAGCTCACCAAGCCAGGAGGAGACCCAGTACTTC.

This chain links TRBV3-1 (or the pseudogene TRBV3-2) with TRBJ2-3; 8 positions match TRBD2. The CDR3 length is 16 residues. CDR1 is LGHDT, CDR2 YNNKEL, per germline (reference sequence). V lost 4 bases to trimming and J lost 4 bases; unmatched junction nucleotides: 10. DNA of the CDR3: TGTGCCAGCAGCCCCCTGACGGGAGGGCCTGCAGATACGCAGTATTTT. Residues: CASSPLTGGPADTQYF.

This CDR3 reads CATSRVPTAINEKLFF. CDR3 DNA: TGTGCCACCAGCAGAGTTCCGACCGCCATTAATGAAAAACTGTTTTTT. This sequence joins TRBV15 and TRBJ1-4; D remains ambiguous. The germline V gene has CDR1 LNHNV and CDR2 YYDKDF (reference sequence). This CDR3 spans 16 amino acids. V was shortened by 1 base and J by 4 bases, with 13 bases between the two germline ends.

This chain connects TRBV4-3 to TRBJ2-6, with TRBD1 matching 11 bases. CDR1 and CDR2 from the germline V gene are LGHNA and YSLEER. V lost 1 base to trimming and J lost 0 bases; unmatched junction nucleotides: 2. The CDR3 runs to 18 residues. CDR3 DNA: TGCGCCAGCAGCCAAGGGGACAGGGGGTCCTCTGGGGCCAACGTCCTGACTTTC. The encoded protein is CASSQGDRGSSGANVLTF.

CDR3 DNA sequence: TGTGCCAGCAGTTCCGGGACTAGCGGGAGAACGTACTTC. Translation gives CASSSGTSGRTYF. J is TRBJ2-5 and V is TRBV6-5, with 14 bases identical to TRBD2. The junction had 5 bases not matched to a gene; V was cut back by 4 bases and J by 13 bases. The CDR3 is 13 amino acids. Germline assignment: CDR1 MNHEY and CDR2 SVGAGI.

V usage is TRBV6-6 and J usage is TRBJ2-5, with D hard to call. CDR1 and CDR2 (germline): MNHNY, SVGAGI (reference sequence). CDR3 size: 13 residues. V was pared by 6 bases and J by 3 bases, with 11 bases between. CDR3 sequence reads: CASRARQEETQYF. CDR3 nucleotides: TGTGCCAGCAGGGCCCGGCAGGAAGAGACCCAGTACTTC.

The sample holds a few counts of this clone. The genes are TRBV2 and TRBJ1-5, with 7 bases lining up with TRBD1. Germline V gives CDR1 SNHLY, CDR2 FYNNEI. The CDR3 totals 15 residues. V trimming: 5 bases; J trimming: 9 bases; junction bases outside the gene matches: 13. CDR3 bases: TGTGCCAGCAGTACCACCCGACAGGGACGGGGGCCCCAGCATTTT. Translating it yields CASSTTRQGRGPQHF.

This rearrangement joins TRBV19 to TRBJ1-2, with 8 nucleotides matching TRBD1. The CDR3 spans 17 residues. The germline V gene encodes CDR1 LNHDA and CDR2 SQIVND (reference sequence). V trimming: 5 bases; J trimming: 3 bases; junction bases outside the gene matches: 14. The CDR3 sequence: CASSPRTGSGWDYGYTF. The CDR3 DNA reads as TGTGCCAGTAGTCCACGGACAGGGAGTGGTTGGGACTATGGCTACACCTTC.

This clone was seen a handful of times. V usage is TRBV21-1 and J usage is TRBJ2-7; the table's TRBD2 call for D was not verified on the DNA. TRBV21-1 is a listed pseudogene. The CDR3 consists of 17 residues. CDR3 loop: CASSHFLGLAGRNEQYF. The CDR3 nucleotides are TGTGCCAGCAGCCACTTCCTCGGGCTAGCGGGACGTAACGAGCAGTACTTC.

The V call is TRBV11-2, the J call TRBJ2-3, with 7 bases aligning to TRBD2. The V gene's germline CDR1 is SGHAT and CDR2 FQNNGV. After removal of 1 base from V and 2 bases from J, the junction contained 6 bases not matched to a gene. CDR3 length: 16 residues. The CDR3 loop is CASSLGAGVPTDTQYF. The CDR3 nucleotides read TGTGCCAGCAGCTTAGGGGCGGGGGTTCCCACAGATACGCAGTATTTT.

This clone occurred a few times. The chain carries TRBV4-1 and TRBJ1-4, with 8 bases matching TRBD1. Germline V CDR1 and CDR2: MGHRA, YSYEKL. There are 19 residues in the CDR3. Unmatched junction bases numbered 17, after V lost 0 bases and J lost 8 bases. CDR3 bases: TGCGCCAGCAGCCAAGATGAGGGTCAGGGGGCAACGGTGGAGGAAAAACTGTTTTTT. Amino acids: CASSQDEGQGATVEEKLFF.

This clone was seen only a few times. The CDR3: CASSSAGAGADTQYF. The CDR3 DNA reads as TGTGCCAGCAGTTCGGCAGGGGCGGGTGCAGATACGCAGTATTTT. The chain couples TRBV6-5 to TRBJ2-3; tentative D call: TRBD1 (6 bases). V was cut by 4 bases and J by 4 bases, with 15 bases left in between. The CDR3 loop spans 15 amino acids. From germline, CDR1 is MNHEY and CDR2 SVGAGI.

The chain recombines TRBV30 with TRBJ1-1; no clear D gene. Per the germline V gene, CDR1 is GTSNPN and CDR2 is SVGIG (reference sequence). The V and J ends lost 4 bases and 5 bases respectively, with 8 bases between them. The CDR3 covers 11 residues. This CDR3 is CAWTLATEAFF. CDR3 DNA sequence: TGTGCCTGGACCCTAGCGACTGAAGCTTTCTTT.

The rearrangement uses TRBV9 and TRBJ1-5; D is unresolved. V gave up 0 bases and J gave up 7 bases, with 8 bases separating them. The germline gives CDR1 SGDLS, CDR2 YYNGEE. This CDR3 spans 13 amino acids. As DNA, the CDR3 is TGTGCCAGCAGCGTAGGTGCGCAGCAGCCCCAGCATTTT. This encodes CASSVGAQQPQHF.

The chain carries TRBV28 and TRBJ2-5; D might be TRBD2 (6 bases). Looked up from germline, CDR1 is MDHEN and CDR2 is SYDVKM. The germline V and J ends were trimmed by 5 bases and 9 bases, with 22 bases remaining between them. The CDR3 loop spans 15 amino acids. In DNA, the CDR3 is TGTGCCAGCAGTCCGGGACTGTGGTGGTCCGGGGCCCAGTACTTC. This translates into CASSPGLWWSGAQYF.